This TCR beta chain emerged from a study of beta chain features in type 1 diabetes. The sequenced template was cDNA made from the entire isolated RNA. Some clones are missing from TCRdb's copy, which holds only in-frame ones; the method was immunoSEQ multiplex PCR. The sample shows roughly 500,000 clones, more than 9.5% of them seen only once. This clone was observed a few times. CDR1 is MNHNY and CDR2 is SVGAGI in the germline V gene (reference sequence). The CDR3 totals 15 residues. V was clipped by 5 bases and J by 2 bases, with 10 bases between them. One heparinised draw of blood, averaging around 120 mL, came from each donor.

The sample consisted of naive CD4+ T cells from blood. This sequence originates from a woman between 18 and 29 years old in good health. The rearrangement uses TRBV6-6 and TRBJ2-6; D is unclear. As DNA, the CDR3 is TGTGCCAGCAGTGCCGCGTCAGCTGGGGCCAACGTCCTGACTTTC. Encoded protein: CASSAASAGANVLTF.